The 18 T cell receptor beta chains listed next were all sequenced from one sample in a study of T cell repertoires in cytomegalovirus infection. TCRdb ran MiXCR on the reads and lists one entry per CDR3 protein. This sample carries 750,000 to 900,000 distinct CDR3 sequences, 25% to 35% of them seen once, and the ten largest clones take around 14%. These receptors have no known antigen. Material: cultured CD8+ T cells from PBMCs, obtained from culture after CMV antigen stimulation. The receptors originated from a human donor in good health (CMV status not recorded). Some clones in this sample may be carry-over from other donors' samples.

This clonotype has more than one count but fewer than ten. This chain uses TRBV28 with TRBJ2-7; a weak D match, TRBD1 (6 bases). Germline V gene lookup returns CDR1 MDHEN and CDR2 SYDVKM. Trimming took 2 bases from V and 6 from J, leaving 11 bases between them. CDR3 length: 13 amino acids. The chain's CDR3 is CASSLGGVSEQYV. The DNA of the CDR3 is TGTGCCAGCAGTTTAGGGGGCGTCTCCGAGCAGTACGTC.

A few counts support this clonotype. V usage is TRBV7-9 and J usage is TRBJ2-1, with 7 bases fitting TRBD2. The CDR3 is 16 amino acids. Germline V gives CDR1 SEHNR, CDR2 FQNEAQ (reference sequence). The V gene end was trimmed by 5 bases and the J gene end by 5 bases; junction bases not matched to a gene: 12. Here the CDR3 reads CASSPNGGGYHNEQFF. The CDR3 nucleotides read TGTGCCAGCAGCCCTAATGGGGGGGGATATCACAATGAGCAGTTCTTC. Supplemented by reference TRBV7-9 and TRBJ2-1, the full variable domain reads DTGVSQNPRHKITKRGQNVTFRCDPISEHNRLYWYRQTLGQGPEFLTYFQNEAQLEKSRLLSDRFSAERPKGSFSTLEIQRTEQGDSAMYLCASSPNGGGYHNEQFFGPGTRLTVL.

This clonotype was recorded many times. The V gene is TRBV12-3 or TRBV12-4, the J gene TRBJ1-1; D is perhaps TRBD1 (5 bases). Trimming cost V 6 bases and J 8 bases, with 10 bases left between them. This CDR3 has 11 residues. Here the CDR3 reads CASSDSSEAFF. In nucleotides, the CDR3 is TGTGCCAGCAGCGACAGCTCAGAAGCTTTCTTT.

In its sample, this clonotype was seen a few times. This rearrangement joins TRBV6-2 or TRBV6-3 to TRBJ1-6; D may be TRBD1 (5 bases). CDR3 size: 15 residues. Germline CDR1 MNHEY, CDR2 SVGEGT. Trimming pared 3 bases from V and 5 bases from J, leaving 11 bases between. The CDR3 DNA reads as TGTGCCAGCAGTTATAAGGGACCGAATAATTCACCCCTCCACTTT. This gives the protein CASSYKGPNNSPLHF.

The chain combines TRBV6-8 with TRBJ1-6; D gene uncertain. CDR1 is MNHGY and CDR2 is SAAAGT in the germline V gene. The V and J ends lost 7 bases and 5 bases respectively, with 15 bases between them. There are 15 residues in the CDR3. This CDR3 reads CASNEGIPNNSPLHF. The CDR3, as DNA: TGTGCCAGCAACGAGGGTATCCCAAATAATTCACCCCTCCACTTT.

A single count supports this clonotype. The rearrangement uses TRBV6-5 and TRBJ1-2, with D possibly being TRBD1 (6 bases). Looked up from germline, CDR1 is MNHEY and CDR2 is SVGAGI. This CDR3 has 13 amino acids. V was clipped by 3 bases and J by 8 bases, with 13 bases between them. The CDR3 DNA is TGTGCCAGCAGTTATGTGGGGGCGGAGGGCTACACCTTC. This encodes CASSYVGAEGYTF.

V gene TRBV6-6 combines with J gene TRBJ2-3; 13 bases agree with TRBD2. CDR1 and CDR2 from the germline V gene are MNHNY and SVGAGI (reference sequence). The trim removed 1 base at V and 4 bases at J, leaving 5 bases unmatched. CDR3 length: 17 residues. The CDR3 protein is CASSYLGLAGISDTQYF. DNA for the CDR3: TGTGCCAGCAGTTACTTGGGACTAGCGGGGATCTCAGATACGCAGTATTTT.

This chain connects TRBV20-1 to TRBJ2-7, with 10 bases aligning to TRBD1. In germline, CDR1 is DFQATT, CDR2 SNEGSKA (reference sequence). V was pared by 4 bases and J by 2 bases, with 5 bases of the junction left unmatched. The CDR3 covers 14 residues. CDR3 region: CSAKDRGLTYEQYF. CDR3 DNA: TGCAGTGCTAAAGACAGGGGGCTGACCTACGAGCAGTACTTC.

In its sample, this clonotype was seen a few times. This chain joins TRBV7-6 and TRBJ2-3; D may be TRBD2 (6 bases). The V gene lost 2 bases and the J gene lost 1 base, with 10 bases spanning the gap. This CDR3 spans 15 amino acids. Germline V gives CDR1 SGHVS, CDR2 FNYEAQ. CDR3 DNA sequence: TGTGCCAGCAGCTTATATGCGGGGCGCACAGATACGCAGTATTTT. Its protein is CASSLYAGRTDTQYF.

This sequence joins TRBV7-9 and TRBJ1-2; D is uncertain. Germline CDR1 reads SEHNR; CDR2 reads FQNEAQ (reference sequence). V dropped 2 bases and J dropped 4 bases, with 14 bases sitting between them. The CDR3 is made up of 15 amino acids. The CDR3 here is CASSLSTVPFYGYTF. The CDR3 bases are TGTGCCAGCAGCTTAAGCACAGTACCTTTCTATGGCTACACCTTC.

The rearrangement links TRBV2 to TRBJ2-5; D perhaps matches TRBD2 (5 bases). This CDR3 spans 13 amino acids. Germline loops: CDR1 SNHLY, CDR2 FYNNEI. Trimming cost V 6 bases and J 3 bases, with 11 bases left between them. In DNA, the CDR3 is TGTGCCAGCAGGGCGAGCGGTGAAGAGACCCAGTACTTC. Its protein product is CASRASGEETQYF.

This clonotype has a handful of counts. The chain couples TRBV2 to TRBJ1-2, with a tentative D call TRBD1 (5 bases). Germline V gene lookup returns CDR1 SNHLY and CDR2 FYNNEI. V lost 8 bases and J 2 bases, leaving 9 bases between the germline ends. The CDR3 length is 12 residues. Here the CDR3 DNA reads TGTGCCAGCGGGGCCTCCAACTATGGCTACACCTTC. Translating gives CASGASNYGYTF.

The chain joins TRBV7-9 to TRBJ1-2, with 8 bases that match TRBD1. This CDR3 comprises 15 residues. Germline V CDR1 and CDR2: SEHNR, FQNEAQ (reference sequence). After removal of 4 bases from V and 5 bases from J, the junction contained 9 bases not matched to a gene. For the CDR3, the DNA is TGTGCCAGCAGCTCCCGGACAGGGCCGGATTATGGCTACACCTTC. Amino acids: CASSSRTGPDYGYTF.

The chain joins TRBV24-1 to TRBJ2-2; possibly TRBD1 for D (5 bases). V was cut by 4 bases and J by 2 bases, with 25 bases left in between. Germline values: CDR1 KGHDR, CDR2 SFDVKD. The CDR3 consists of 20 residues. Written as DNA, the CDR3 is TGTGCCACCAGTGAATCCATACGGGCACAGGCCCCTCCTAACACCGGGGAGCTGTTTTTT. It codes for CATSESIRAQAPPNTGELFF.

The chain has TRBV13 and TRBJ1-1; TRBD1 matches at 7 bases. Per germline, CDR1 PRHDT and CDR2 FYEKMQ (reference sequence). Losses at the gene ends were 5 bases for V and 0 bases for J; bases not matched to a gene: 9. This CDR3 contains 16 residues. CDR3 amino acids: CASSPGTVGMNTEAFF. CDR3 coding DNA: TGTGCCAGCAGCCCCGGGACAGTAGGGATGAACACTGAAGCTTTCTTT.

This clonotype was picked up many times. V and J are TRBV12-3 or TRBV12-4 and TRBJ1-2, with a weak D call TRBD1 (5 bases). Trimming took 6 bases from V and 4 from J, leaving 18 bases between them. The CDR3 runs to 15 residues. The chain's CDR3 is CASSPGRPRVYGYTF. For the CDR3, the DNA is TGTGCCAGCAGCCCGGGACGACCAAGGGTCTATGGCTACACCTTC.

The CDR3 region is CAISVGESLGYGYTF. DNA for the CDR3: TGTGCCATCAGTGTTGGAGAGTCATTGGGCTATGGCTACACCTTC. V usage is TRBV10-3 and J usage is TRBJ1-2; D remains unclear. Trimming cost V 4 bases and J 4 bases, with 16 bases left between them. CDR3 size: 15 residues. Germline CDR1 ENHRY, CDR2 SYGVKD.

This clonotype was seen more than once but under ten times. The chain uses TRBV11-2 and TRBJ2-1; 7 nucleotides match TRBD1. The CDR3 has 13 amino acids. J lost 9 bases, V lost 5 bases, and 7 bases had no gene match. Germline CDR1 is SGHAT and CDR2 is FQNNGV. The chain's CDR3 is CASSLGQAAEQFF. CDR3 sequence (DNA): TGTGCCAGCAGCCTAGGACAGGCAGCTGAGCAGTTCTTC.